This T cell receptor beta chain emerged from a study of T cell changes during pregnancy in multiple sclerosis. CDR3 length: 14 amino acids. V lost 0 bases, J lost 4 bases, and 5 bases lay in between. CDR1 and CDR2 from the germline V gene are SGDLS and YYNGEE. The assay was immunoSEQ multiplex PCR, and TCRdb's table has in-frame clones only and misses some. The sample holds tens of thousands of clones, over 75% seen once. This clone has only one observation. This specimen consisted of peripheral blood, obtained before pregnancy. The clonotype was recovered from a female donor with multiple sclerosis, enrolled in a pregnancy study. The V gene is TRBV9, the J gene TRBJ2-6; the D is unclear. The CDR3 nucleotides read TGTGCCAGCAGCGTAGACTCCGGGGCCAACGTCCTGACTTTC. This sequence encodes CASSVDSGANVLTF.